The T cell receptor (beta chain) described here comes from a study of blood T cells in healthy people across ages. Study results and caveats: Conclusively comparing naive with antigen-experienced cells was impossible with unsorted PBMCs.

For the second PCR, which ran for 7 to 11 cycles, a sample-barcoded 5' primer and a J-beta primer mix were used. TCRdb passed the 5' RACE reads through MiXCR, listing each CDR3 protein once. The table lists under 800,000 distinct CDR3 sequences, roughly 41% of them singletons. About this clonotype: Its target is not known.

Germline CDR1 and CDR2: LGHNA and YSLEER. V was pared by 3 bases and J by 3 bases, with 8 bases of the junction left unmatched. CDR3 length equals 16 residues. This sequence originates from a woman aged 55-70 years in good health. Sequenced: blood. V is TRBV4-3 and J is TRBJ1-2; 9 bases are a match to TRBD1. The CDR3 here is CASSQANRGLDYGYTF. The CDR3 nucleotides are TGCGCCAGCAGCCAGGCGAACAGGGGGCTGGACTATGGCTACACCTTC.